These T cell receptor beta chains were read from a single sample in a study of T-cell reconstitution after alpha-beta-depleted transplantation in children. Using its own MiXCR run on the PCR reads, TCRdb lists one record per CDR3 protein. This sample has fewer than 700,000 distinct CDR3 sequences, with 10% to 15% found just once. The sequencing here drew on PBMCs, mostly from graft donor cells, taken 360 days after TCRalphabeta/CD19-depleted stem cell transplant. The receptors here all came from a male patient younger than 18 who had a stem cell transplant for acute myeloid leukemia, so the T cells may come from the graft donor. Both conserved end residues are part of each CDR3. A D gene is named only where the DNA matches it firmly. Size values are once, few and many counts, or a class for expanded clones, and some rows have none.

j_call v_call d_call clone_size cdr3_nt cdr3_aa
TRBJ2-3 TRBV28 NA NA TGTGCCAGCAGCAACCCCGAGGGCAGGGGCACAGATACGCAGTATTTT CASSNPEGRGTDTQYF
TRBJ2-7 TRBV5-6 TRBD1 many TGTGCCAGCAGCTTTAGGGGGCCCAGCTCCTACGAGCAGTACTTC CASSFRGPSSYEQYF
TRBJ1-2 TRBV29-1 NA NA TGCAGCGTTGAAGGGCATGCTTGGGGGGGGGCCTTC CSVEGHAWGGAF
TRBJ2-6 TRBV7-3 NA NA TGTGCCAGCAGTCCCGGTCCTTGGAAGGGCTCTGGGGCCAACGTCCTGACTTTC CASSPGPWKGSGANVLTF
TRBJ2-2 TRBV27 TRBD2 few TGTGCCAGCAGTTTAAGCGGGCTAGCGGGAGTAAACACCGGGGAGCTGTTTTTT CASSLSGLAGVNTGELFF
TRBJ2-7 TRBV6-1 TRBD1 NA TGTGCCAGCGGACCGACAGGGGGCGGCTACGAGCAGTACTTC CASGPTGGGYEQYF
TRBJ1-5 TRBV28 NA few TGTGCCAGCATTAGTACCAGCAATCAGCCCCAGCATTTT CASISTSNQPQHF
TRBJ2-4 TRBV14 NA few TGTGCCAGCAGCCTCCTGGACTCTCCCAAAAACATTCAGTACTTC CASSLLDSPKNIQYF
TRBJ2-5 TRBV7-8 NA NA TGTGCCAGCAGCTTATCAGGGGGGCAGACCCAGTACTTC CASSLSGGQTQYF
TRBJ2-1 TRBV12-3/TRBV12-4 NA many TGTGCCAGCAGTTTGGTCGGGCCTTACAATGAGCAGTTCTTC CASSLVGPYNEQFF
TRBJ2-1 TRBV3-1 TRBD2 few TGTGCCAGCAGCCAAGGATGGGGCGGGAGTCCGTACAATGAGCAGTTCTTC CASSQGWGGSPYNEQFF
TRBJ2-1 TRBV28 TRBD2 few TGTGCCAGCAGTTTAGGGACTAGCGGGATTAACAATGAGCAGTTCTTC CASSLGTSGINNEQFF
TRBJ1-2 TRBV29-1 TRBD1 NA TGCAGCGTCAAGGGCTCGGACAGGGGGCAGGACTATGGCTACACCTTC CSVKGSDRGQDYGYTF
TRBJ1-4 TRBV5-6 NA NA TGTGCCAGCGAAGCCGGGGGGCCCGGTAATGAAAAACTGTTTTTT CASEAGGPGNEKLFF
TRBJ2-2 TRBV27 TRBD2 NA TGTGCCAGCAGTTATCCCCTACTAGCGGGAGATCACGGGGAGCTGTTTTTT CASSYPLLAGDHGELFF
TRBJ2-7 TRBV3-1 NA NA TGTGCCAGCAGCCAAGGGGCCTCTGACCCATCCTACGAGCAGTACTTC CASSQGASDPSYEQYF
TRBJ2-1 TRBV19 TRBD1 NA TGTGCCAGTACCATCCGGCCGGGACAGTTCAATGAGCAGTTCTTC CASTIRPGQFNEQFF
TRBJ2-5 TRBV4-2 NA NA TGTGCCAGCAGCCGAATGGGGGCACAGTACCAAGAGACCCAGTACTTC CASSRMGAQYQETQYF
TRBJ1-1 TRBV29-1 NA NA TGCAGCGTTGAATCGCGGCTAAATCTGGACACTGAAGCTTTCTTT CSVESRLNLDTEAFF
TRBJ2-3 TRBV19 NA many TGTGCCAGTAGGGGCAGGGCGGTCACAGATACGCAGTATTTT CASRGRAVTDTQYF
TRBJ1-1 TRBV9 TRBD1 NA TGTGCCAGCAGCCCCCGGACAGGATGGACTGAAGCTTTCTTT CASSPRTGWTEAFF
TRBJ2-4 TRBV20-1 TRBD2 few TGCAGTGCTAGAGATTTCGGTGCTAGCGGGCTAGCCAAAAACATTCAGTACTTC CSARDFGASGLAKNIQYF
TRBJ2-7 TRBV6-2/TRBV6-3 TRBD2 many TGTGCCAGCTGTTTCCTGCTAGCGGTATACGAGCAGTACTTC CASCFLLAVYEQYF
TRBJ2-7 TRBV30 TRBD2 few TGTGCCTGGGGGGGACTAGCGGGAGTCTCCTACGAGCAGTACTTC CAWGGLAGVSYEQYF
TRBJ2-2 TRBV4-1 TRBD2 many TGCGCCAGCAGCCAAGATCTGCTAGCGGGAGATTTACCCTCCGAGCTGTTTTTT CASSQDLLAGDLPSELFF
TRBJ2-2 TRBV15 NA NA TGTGCCACCAGGGACGGCGATATAGGCACCGGGGAGCTGTTTTTT CATRDGDIGTGELFF
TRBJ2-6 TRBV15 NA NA TGTGCCACGGACTCTGGGGCCAACGTCCTGACTTTC CATDSGANVLTF
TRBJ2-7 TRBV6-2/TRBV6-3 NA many TGTGCCAGCAGTAGATTCTACGAGCAGTACTTC CASSRFYEQYF
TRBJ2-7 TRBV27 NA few TGTGCCAGCTCCCCGACATACGGAACGTCCTACGAGCAGTACTTC CASSPTYGTSYEQYF